A selection of T cell receptor beta chains follows, all from one sample in a study of T cells in Graves' hyperthyroidism and ophthalmopathy. A single record per CDR3 protein comes from TCRdb applying MiXCR to the multiplex PCR reads. The table has approximately 370,000 distinct CDR3 sequences, roughly a sixth seen once; the top ten hold approximately 33%. Sequences were obtained from blood. The receptors here all came from a woman aged 30 to 39 with Graves' hyperthyroidism that later progressed to Graves' ophthalmopathy. CDR3s include the opening cysteine and the closing phenylalanine or tryptophan. D genes are given only for firm matches. A clone size is listed for some rows: how often the clone was seen (once, few, many), or a class if it is expanded.

j_call clone_size v_call d_call cdr3_nt cdr3_aa
TRBJ2-1 - TRBV5-1 TRBD2 TGCGCCAGCAGCTTGGTAGCGGGGGGAAGCTCCTACAATGAGCAGTTCTTC CASSLVAGGSSYNEQFF
TRBJ1-2 few TRBV5-5 TRBD1 TGTGCCAGCAGCGACGGACAGGACCCTTATGGCTACACCTTC CASSDGQDPYGYTF
TRBJ2-4 many TRBV12-3/TRBV12-4 TRBD2 TGTGCCAGCACCGTAGCGGGGATCTACATTCAGTACTTC CASTVAGIYIQYF
TRBJ1-1 many TRBV2 - TGTGCCAGCAGTGTTCTCGGACTTATGAACACTGAAGCTTTCTTT CASSVLGLMNTEAFF
TRBJ1-2 - TRBV20-1 - TGCAGTGCTGTCGCAGGGTCCAACTATGGCTACACCTTC CSAVAGSNYGYTF
TRBJ2-3 many TRBV2 - TGTGCCAGCCCGCCTCTCGTACACAGAGATACGCAGTATTTT CASPPLVHRDTQYF
TRBJ1-1 many TRBV20-1 - TGCAGTGCTAGAACGGGACGGGGGAACACTGAAGCTTTCTTT CSARTGRGNTEAFF
TRBJ1-6 - TRBV18 - TGTGCCAGCTCACCACTGGAGGTGGGCCTAATGGGGGATTTTTCACCCCTCCACTTT CASSPLEVGLMGDFSPLHF
TRBJ2-1 few TRBV7-9 TRBD2 TGTGCCAGCAGCTTAGAGTGGGGGGGAAGCTCCTACAATGAGCAGTTCTTC CASSLEWGGSSYNEQFF
TRBJ1-4 - TRBV2 - TGTGCCAGCAGTGGACTACCTGGGGATGAAAAACTGTTTTTT CASSGLPGDEKLFF